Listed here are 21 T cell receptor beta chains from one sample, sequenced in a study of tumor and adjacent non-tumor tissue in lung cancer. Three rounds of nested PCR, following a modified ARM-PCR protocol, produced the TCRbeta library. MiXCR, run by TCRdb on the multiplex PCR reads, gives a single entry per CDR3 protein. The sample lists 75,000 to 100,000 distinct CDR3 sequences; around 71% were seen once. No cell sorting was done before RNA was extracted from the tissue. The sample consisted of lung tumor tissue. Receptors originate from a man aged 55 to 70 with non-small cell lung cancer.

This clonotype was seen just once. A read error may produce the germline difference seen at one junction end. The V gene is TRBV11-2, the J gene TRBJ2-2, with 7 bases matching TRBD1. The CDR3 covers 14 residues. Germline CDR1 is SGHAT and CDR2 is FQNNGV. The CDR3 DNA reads TGTGCGAGCAGCTCGGGACAGATCACCGGGGAGCTGTTTTTT. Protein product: CASSSGQITGELFF.

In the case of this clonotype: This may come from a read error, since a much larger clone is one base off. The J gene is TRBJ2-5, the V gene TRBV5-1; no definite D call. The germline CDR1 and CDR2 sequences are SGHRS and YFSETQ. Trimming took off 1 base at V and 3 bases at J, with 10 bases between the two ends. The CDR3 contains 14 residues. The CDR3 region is CASSLSSFEETQYF. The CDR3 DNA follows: TGCGCCAGCAGCTTGTCAAGCTTCGAAGAGACCCAGTACTTC.

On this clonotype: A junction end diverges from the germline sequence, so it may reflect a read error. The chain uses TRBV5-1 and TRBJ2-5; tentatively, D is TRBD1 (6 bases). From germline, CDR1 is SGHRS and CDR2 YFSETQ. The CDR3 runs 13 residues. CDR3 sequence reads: CASMRQAQGTQYF. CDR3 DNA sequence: TGCGCCAGTATGAGACAGGCCCAAGGGACCCAGTACTTC.

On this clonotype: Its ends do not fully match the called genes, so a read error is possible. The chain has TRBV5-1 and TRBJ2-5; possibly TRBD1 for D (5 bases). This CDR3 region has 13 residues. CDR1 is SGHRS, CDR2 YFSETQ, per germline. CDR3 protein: CASSLRGGKTHYF. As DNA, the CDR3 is TGCGCCAGCAGCTTGAGGGGCGGCAAGACCCACTACTTC.

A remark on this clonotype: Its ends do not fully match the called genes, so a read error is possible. CDR3 DNA sequence: TGCAGTGCCGACCGGACAGGGCTAGCCAAAAACATCCAGTACTTC. This gives the protein CSADRTGLAKNIQYF. The V gene is TRBV20-1, the J gene TRBJ2-4; 8 bases are shared with TRBD1. The CDR3 runs to 15 residues. Germline lookup yields CDR1 DFQATT and CDR2 SNEGSKA (reference sequence).

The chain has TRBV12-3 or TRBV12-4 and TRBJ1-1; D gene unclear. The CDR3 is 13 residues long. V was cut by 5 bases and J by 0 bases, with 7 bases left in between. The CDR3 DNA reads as TGTGCCAGCAGTGCAGTCATGAACACTGAAGCTTTCTTT. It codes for CASSAVMNTEAFF.

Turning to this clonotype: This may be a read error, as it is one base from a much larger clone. The chain's CDR3 is CSARYLTSGREPYNEQFF. CDR3 DNA sequence: TGCAGTGCTAGATACTTGACTAGCGGGAGAGAACCCTACAATGAGCAGTTCTTC. The V gene is TRBV20-1, the J gene TRBJ2-1; 12 bases are a match to TRBD2. CDR1 DFQATT and CDR2 SNEGSKA come from the germline V gene (reference sequence). V dropped 2 bases and J dropped 2; count of bases not matched to a gene: 10. The CDR3 runs to 18 residues.

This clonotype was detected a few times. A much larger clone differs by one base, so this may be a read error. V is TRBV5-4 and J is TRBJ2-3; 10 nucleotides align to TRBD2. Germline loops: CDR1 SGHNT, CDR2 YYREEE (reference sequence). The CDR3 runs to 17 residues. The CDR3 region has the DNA TGTGCCAGCTGCTTGGGTGCTAGCGGGAGTGGGGCAGATACGCAGTATTTT. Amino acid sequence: CASCLGASGSGADTQYF. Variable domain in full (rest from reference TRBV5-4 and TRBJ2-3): ETGVTQSPTHLIKTRGQQVTLRCSSQSGHNTVSWYQQALGQGPQFIFQYYREEENGRGNFPPRFSGLQFPNYSSELNVNALELDDSALYLCASCLGASGSGADTQYFGPGTRLTVL.

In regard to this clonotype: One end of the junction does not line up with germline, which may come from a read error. The CDR3 loop reads CAGSPYGTSSYNEQFF. The CDR3 DNA is TGTGCCGGCAGCCCCTACGGGACCAGCTCCTACAATGAGCAGTTCTTC. The chain has TRBV13 and TRBJ2-1; D is tentatively TRBD1 or TRBD2 (5 bases each). The CDR3 is 16 amino acids. The germline V gene has CDR1 PRHDT and CDR2 FYEKMQ (reference sequence). Using reference TRBV13 and TRBJ2-1 for the parts outside the CDR3, the full variable domain is AAGVIQSPRHLIKEKRETATLKCYPIPRHDTVYWYQQGPGQDPQFLISFYEKMQSDKGSIPDRFSAQQFSDYHSELNMSSLELGDSALYFCAGSPYGTSSYNEQFFGPGTRLTVL.

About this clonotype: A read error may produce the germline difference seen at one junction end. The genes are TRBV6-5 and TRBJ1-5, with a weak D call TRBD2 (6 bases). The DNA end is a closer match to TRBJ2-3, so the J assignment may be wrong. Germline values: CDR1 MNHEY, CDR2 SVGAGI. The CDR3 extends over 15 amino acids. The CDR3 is CAGRRDFYSNQPQYF. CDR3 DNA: TGTGCCGGCAGGAGGGACTTTTATAGCAATCAGCCCCAGTATTTT.

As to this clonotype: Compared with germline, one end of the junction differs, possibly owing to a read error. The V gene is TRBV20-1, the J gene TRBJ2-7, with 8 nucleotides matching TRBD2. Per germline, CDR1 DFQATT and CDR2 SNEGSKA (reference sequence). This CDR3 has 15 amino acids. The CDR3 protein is CSARTSEGASYEQYF. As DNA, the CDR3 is TGCAGTGCTAGGACTAGCGAAGGGGCGTCCTATGAGCAGTACTTC.

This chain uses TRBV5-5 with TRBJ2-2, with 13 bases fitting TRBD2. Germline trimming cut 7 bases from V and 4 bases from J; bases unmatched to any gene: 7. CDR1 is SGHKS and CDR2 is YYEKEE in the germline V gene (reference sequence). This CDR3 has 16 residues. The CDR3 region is CASSGLAGEPTGELFF. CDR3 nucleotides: TGTGCCAGCTCCGGACTAGCGGGAGAGCCCACCGGGGAGCTGTTTTTT. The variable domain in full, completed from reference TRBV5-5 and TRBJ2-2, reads DAGVTQSPTHLIKTRGQQVTLRCSPISGHKSVSWYQQVLGQGPQFIFQYYEKEERGRGNFPDRFSARQFPNYSSELNVNALLLGDSALYLCASSGLAGEPTGELFFGEGSRLTVL.

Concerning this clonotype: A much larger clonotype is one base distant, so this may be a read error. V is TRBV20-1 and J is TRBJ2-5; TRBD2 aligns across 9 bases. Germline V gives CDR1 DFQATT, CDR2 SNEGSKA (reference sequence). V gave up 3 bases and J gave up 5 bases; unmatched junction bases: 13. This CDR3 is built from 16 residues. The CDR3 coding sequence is TGCAGTGCTAGTATACGGCGGGAGGGCCTGGGGGAGACCCAGTACTTC. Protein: CSASIRREGLGETQYF.

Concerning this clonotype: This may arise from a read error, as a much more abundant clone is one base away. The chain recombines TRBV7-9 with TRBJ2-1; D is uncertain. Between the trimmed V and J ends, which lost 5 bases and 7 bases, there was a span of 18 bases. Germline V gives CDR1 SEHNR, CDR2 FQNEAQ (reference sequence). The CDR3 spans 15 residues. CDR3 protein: CASSPLGMVENEQFF. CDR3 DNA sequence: TGTGCCAGCAGCCCCTTGGGGATGGTGGAGAATGAGCAGTTCTTC.

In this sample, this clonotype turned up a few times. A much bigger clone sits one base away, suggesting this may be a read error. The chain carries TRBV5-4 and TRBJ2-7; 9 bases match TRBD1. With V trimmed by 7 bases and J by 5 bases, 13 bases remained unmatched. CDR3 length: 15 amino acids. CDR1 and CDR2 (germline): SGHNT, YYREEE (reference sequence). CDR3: CASGTTGTGNDEQYF. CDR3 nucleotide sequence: TGTGCCAGCGGCACTACCGGGACAGGGAACGACGAGCAGTACTTC.

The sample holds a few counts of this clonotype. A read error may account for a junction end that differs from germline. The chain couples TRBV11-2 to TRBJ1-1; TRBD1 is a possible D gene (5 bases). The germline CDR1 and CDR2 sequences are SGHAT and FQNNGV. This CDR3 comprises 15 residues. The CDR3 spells CASSLGGRANSEAFF. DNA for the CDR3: TGTGCCAGCAGCTTAGGGGGACGGGCGAACAGTGAAGCTTTCTTT.

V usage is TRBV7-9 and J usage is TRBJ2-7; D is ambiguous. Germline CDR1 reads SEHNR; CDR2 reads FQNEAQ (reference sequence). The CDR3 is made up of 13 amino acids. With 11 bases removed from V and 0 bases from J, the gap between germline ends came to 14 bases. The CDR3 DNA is TGTGCCTGCAACTCGTCTAGCTCCTACGAGCAGTACTTC. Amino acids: CACNSSSSYEQYF.

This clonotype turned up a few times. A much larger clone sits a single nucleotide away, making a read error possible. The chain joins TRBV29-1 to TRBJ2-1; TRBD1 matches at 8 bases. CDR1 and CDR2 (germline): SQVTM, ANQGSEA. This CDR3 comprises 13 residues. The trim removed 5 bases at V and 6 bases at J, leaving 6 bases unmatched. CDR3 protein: CSVTGTGSNEQFF. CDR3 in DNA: TGCAGCGTTACCGGGACAGGAAGCAATGAGCAGTTCTTC.

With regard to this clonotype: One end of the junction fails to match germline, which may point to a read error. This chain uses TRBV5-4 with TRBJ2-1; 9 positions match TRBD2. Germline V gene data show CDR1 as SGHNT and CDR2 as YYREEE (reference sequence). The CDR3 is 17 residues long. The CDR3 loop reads CTSSPGPGTSSYNEQFF. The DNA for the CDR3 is TGTACCAGCAGCCCCGGCCCCGGGACTAGCTCCTACAATGAGCAATTCTTC.

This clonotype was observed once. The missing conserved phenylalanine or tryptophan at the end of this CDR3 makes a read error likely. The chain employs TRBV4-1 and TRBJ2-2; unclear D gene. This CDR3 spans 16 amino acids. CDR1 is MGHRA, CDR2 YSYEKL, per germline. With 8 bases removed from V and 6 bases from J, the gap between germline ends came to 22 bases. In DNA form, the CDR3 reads TGCGCCAGCGGTCAAGGGCAAGGACCCGCCGCCGGGGAGCTGTTTCTT. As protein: CASGQGQGPAAGELFL.

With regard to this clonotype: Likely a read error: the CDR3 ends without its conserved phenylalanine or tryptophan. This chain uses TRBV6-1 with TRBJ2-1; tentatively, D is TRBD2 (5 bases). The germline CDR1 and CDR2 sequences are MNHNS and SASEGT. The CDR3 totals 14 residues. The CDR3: CAISDYGVSNEQFL. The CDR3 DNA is TGTGCCATCAGTGATTACGGGGTCAGCAATGAGCAGTTCTTA.